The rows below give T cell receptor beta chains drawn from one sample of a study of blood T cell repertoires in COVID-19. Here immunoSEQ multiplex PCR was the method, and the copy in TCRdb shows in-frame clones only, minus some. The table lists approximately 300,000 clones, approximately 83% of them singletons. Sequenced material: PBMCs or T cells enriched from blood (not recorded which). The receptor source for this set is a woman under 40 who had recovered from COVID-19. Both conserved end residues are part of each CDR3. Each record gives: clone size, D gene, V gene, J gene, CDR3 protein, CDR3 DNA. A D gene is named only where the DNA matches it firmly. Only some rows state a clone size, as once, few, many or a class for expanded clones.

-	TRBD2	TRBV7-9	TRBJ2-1	CASSLARASGSNEQFF	TGTGCCAGCAGCTTAGCGAGGGCTAGCGGGAGCAATGAGCAGTTCTTC
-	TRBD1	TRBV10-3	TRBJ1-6	CAISESRGTVGSPLHF	TGTGCCATCAGTGAGTCAAGAGGGACAGTTGGGTCACCCCTCCACTTT
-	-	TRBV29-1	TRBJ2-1	CSPLGEQFF	TGCAGTCCCCTCGGTGAGCAGTTCTTC
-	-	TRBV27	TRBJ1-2	CASTPRGGAYGYTF	TGTGCCAGCACCCCTCGGGGGGGGGCCTATGGCTACACCTTC
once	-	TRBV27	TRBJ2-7	CASSLYSSLTEQYF	TGTGCCAGCAGTTTATACAGCTCTCTGACCGAGCAGTACTTC
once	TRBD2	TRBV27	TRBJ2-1	CASSPWTSGKLYNEQFF	TGTGCCAGCAGTCCGTGGACTAGCGGGAAATTATACAATGAGCAGTTCTTC
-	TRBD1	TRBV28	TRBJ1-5	CASSLGGQGSHQPQHF	TGTGCCAGCAGTTTAGGTGGACAGGGCAGTCATCAGCCCCAGCATTTT
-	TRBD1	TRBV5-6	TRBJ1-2	CASSPDRVEGYTF	TGTGCCAGCAGCCCGGACAGGGTGGAAGGCTACACCTTC
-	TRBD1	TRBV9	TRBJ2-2	CASSEGPGQGAGELFF	TGTGCCAGCAGCGAGGGACCCGGCCAGGGGGCCGGGGAGCTGTTTTTT
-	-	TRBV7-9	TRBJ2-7	CASSFLRGQSSYEQYF	TGTGCCAGCAGCTTCCTGCGGGGCCAGAGCTCCTACGAGCAGTACTTC
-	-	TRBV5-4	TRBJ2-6	CASSGLGANVLTF	TGTGCCAGCAGCGGGCTAGGGGCCAACGTCCTGACTTTC
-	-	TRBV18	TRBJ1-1	CASSPGGGEAFF	TGTGCCAGCTCACCGGGGGGTGGAGAAGCTTTCTTT
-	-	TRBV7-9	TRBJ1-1	CASSLGQVNTEAFF	TGTGCCAGCAGCTTAGGGCAGGTCAACACTGAAGCTTTCTTT
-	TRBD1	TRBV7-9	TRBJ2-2	CASSQRRDRALHGELFF	TGTGCCAGCAGCCAACGCCGGGACAGGGCGCTTCACGGGGAGCTGTTTTTT
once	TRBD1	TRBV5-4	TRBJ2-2	CASSLGGQGATGELFF	TGTGCCAGCAGCTTGGGGGGACAGGGGGCAACCGGGGAGCTGTTTTTT
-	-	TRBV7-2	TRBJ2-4	CASSFPDSPLSKNIQYF	TGTGCCAGCAGCTTTCCCGACAGCCCCCTCTCCAAAAACATTCAGTACTTC
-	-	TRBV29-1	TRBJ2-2	CSVRDGTTYTGELFF	TGCAGCGTCCGGGATGGGACAACCTACACCGGGGAGCTGTTTTTT
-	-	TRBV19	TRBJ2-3	CASSMASQSTDTQYF	TGTGCCAGTAGTATGGCCAGTCAAAGCACAGATACGCAGTATTTT
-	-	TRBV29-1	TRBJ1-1	CSVEDSREGEAFF	TGCAGCGTTGAAGATTCCAGGGAGGGTGAAGCTTTCTTT
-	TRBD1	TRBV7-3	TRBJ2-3	CASSSAGTDTDTQYF	TGTGCCAGCAGCTCGGCCGGGACAGACACAGATACGCAGTATTTT
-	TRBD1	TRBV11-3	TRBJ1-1	CASSRTGGGNTEAFF	TGTGCCAGCAGCCGGACAGGGGGCGGGAACACTGAAGCTTTCTTT
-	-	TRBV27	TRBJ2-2	CASSLLSVQGQSTGELFF	TGTGCCAGCAGTTTATTGTCCGTACAAGGACAGTCTACCGGGGAGCTGTTTTTT
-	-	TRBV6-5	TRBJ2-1	CASSSKQSSYNEQFF	TGTGCCAGCAGTTCAAAACAGAGCTCCTACAATGAGCAGTTCTTC
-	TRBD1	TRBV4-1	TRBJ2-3	CASSQGTGGTDTQYF	TGCGCCAGCAGCCAGGGGACAGGGGGCACAGATACGCAGTATTTT
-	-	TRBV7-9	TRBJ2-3	CASSPSRWDTQYF	TGTGCCAGCAGCCCATCCCGGTGGGATACGCAGTATTTT
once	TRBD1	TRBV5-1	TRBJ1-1	CASSRLTGGGTEAFF	TGCGCCAGCAGCCGCCTGACAGGGGGGGGCACTGAAGCTTTCTTT
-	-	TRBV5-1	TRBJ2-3	CASSLLVVGGKDTQYF	TGCGCCAGCAGCTTGTTGGTTGTGGGAGGAAAAGATACGCAGTATTTT
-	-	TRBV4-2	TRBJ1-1	CASSQDRAEAFF	TGTGCCAGCAGCCAAGATCGCGCTGAAGCTTTCTTT
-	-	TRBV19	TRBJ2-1	CASSMSLRPYNEQFF	TGTGCCAGTAGTATGAGCCTTCGCCCCTACAATGAGCAGTTCTTC
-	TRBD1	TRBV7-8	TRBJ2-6	CASSHLQGGSGANVLTF	TGTGCCAGCAGCCACCTACAGGGGGGCTCTGGGGCCAACGTCCTGACTTTC
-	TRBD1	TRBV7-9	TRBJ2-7	CASSFDRAIDEQYF	TGTGCCAGCAGCTTCGACAGGGCCATTGACGAGCAGTACTTC
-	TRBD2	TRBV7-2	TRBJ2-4	CASSSPGTSGYGAKNIQYF	TGTGCCAGCAGCTCTCCGGGGACTAGCGGGTATGGAGCCAAAAACATTCAGTACTTC
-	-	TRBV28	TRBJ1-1	CARPSGSEAFF	TGTGCCAGACCCTCGGGGAGTGAAGCTTTCTTT
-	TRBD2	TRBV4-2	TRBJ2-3	CASSQLSSGDTDTQYF	TGTGCCAGCAGCCAACTGTCTAGCGGGGACACAGATACGCAGTATTTT
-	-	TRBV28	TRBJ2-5	CASRFRRSGLETQYF	TGTGCCAGCAGATTCCGTAGATCTGGGCTAGAGACCCAGTACTTC
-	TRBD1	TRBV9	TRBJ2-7	CASSVVGDSSYEQYF	TGTGCCAGCAGCGTAGTGGGGGACAGCTCCTACGAGCAGTACTTC
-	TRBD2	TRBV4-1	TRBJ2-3	CASSPLGLARTDTQYF	TGCGCCAGCAGCCCATTGGGACTAGCGAGAACAGATACGCAGTATTTT
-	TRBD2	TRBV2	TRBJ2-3	CATGGDSYTDTQYF	TGTGCCACCGGGGGGGACTCCTACACAGATACGCAGTATTTT
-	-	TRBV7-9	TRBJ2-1	CASSLGPGGAVGEQFF	TGTGCCAGCAGCTTAGGTCCTGGGGGGGCGGTTGGTGAGCAGTTCTTC
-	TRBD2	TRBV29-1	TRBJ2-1	CSGTTSGRVTEQFF	TGCAGCGGCACTACTAGCGGGAGAGTTACTGAGCAGTTCTTC
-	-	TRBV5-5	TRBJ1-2	CASSFVGSGNYGYTF	TGTGCCAGCAGCTTTGTAGGGAGTGGTAACTATGGCTACACCTTC
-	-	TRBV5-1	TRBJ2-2	CASSLDPSNTGELFF	TGCGCCAGCAGCTTGGATCCATCGAACACCGGGGAGCTGTTTTTT
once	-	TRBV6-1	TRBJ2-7	CASSDPGESLSYEQYF	TGTGCCAGCAGTGACCCTGGAGAGTCCCTCTCCTACGAGCAGTACTTC
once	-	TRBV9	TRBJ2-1	CASSVGHAGINEQFF	TGTGCCAGCAGCGTCGGACACGCTGGGATCAATGAGCAGTTCTTC
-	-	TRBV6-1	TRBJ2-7	CASSEAENYEQYF	TGTGCCAGCAGTGAAGCGGAGAACTACGAGCAGTACTTC
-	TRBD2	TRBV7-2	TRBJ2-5	CASSTTGTSGGARAETQYF	TGTGCCAGCAGCACGACCGGGACTAGCGGGGGGGCCAGGGCAGAGACCCAGTACTTC